The source of this T cell receptor (beta chain) is a study of CD8+ T cells in alopecia areata. Study at large: Treated individuals took tofacitinib by mouth, 5 to 10 mg twice daily. Overall study findings and caveats: Sequence data from scalp samples additionally include resident alphabeta T cells of normal skin.

Collected material from alopecia areata patients comprised lesional scalp punch biopsies and peripheral blood. Only a few counts were recorded for this clone. Its antigen is unidentified. Reverse transcription of extracted RNA yielded cDNA, which provided the sequencing template. TCRdb's copy holds only in-frame clones and misses some; the assay was immunoSEQ multiplex PCR. The sample has some 110,000 clones, around two fifths seen once. The sequence derives from a human donor with alopecia areata. Sequencing input: CD4+ T cells sorted from blood.

In nucleotides, the CDR3 is TGTGCCAGCAGCTTAGTGGTGTTTAGCGGGTCCAATGAGCAGTTCTTC. Translated, it gives CASSLVVFSGSNEQFF. The rearrangement uses TRBV7-2 and TRBJ2-1; 7 bases fit TRBD2. CDR3 length equals 16 residues. V trimming: 1 base; J trimming: 6 bases; junction bases outside the gene matches: 9. The V gene's germline CDR1 is SGHTA and CDR2 FQGNSA.